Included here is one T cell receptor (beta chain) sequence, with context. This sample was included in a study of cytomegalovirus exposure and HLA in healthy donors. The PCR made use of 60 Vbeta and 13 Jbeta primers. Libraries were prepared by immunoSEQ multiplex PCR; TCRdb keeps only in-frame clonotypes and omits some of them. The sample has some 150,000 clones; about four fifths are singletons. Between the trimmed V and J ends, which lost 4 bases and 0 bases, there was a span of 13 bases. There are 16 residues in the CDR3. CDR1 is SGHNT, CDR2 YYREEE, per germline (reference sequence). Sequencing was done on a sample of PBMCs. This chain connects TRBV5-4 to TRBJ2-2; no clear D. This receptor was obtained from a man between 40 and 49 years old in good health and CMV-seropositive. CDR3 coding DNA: TGTGCCAGCAGCCCAAGCACGAACCCGAACACCGGGGAGCTGTTTTTT. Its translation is CASSPSTNPNTGELFF.